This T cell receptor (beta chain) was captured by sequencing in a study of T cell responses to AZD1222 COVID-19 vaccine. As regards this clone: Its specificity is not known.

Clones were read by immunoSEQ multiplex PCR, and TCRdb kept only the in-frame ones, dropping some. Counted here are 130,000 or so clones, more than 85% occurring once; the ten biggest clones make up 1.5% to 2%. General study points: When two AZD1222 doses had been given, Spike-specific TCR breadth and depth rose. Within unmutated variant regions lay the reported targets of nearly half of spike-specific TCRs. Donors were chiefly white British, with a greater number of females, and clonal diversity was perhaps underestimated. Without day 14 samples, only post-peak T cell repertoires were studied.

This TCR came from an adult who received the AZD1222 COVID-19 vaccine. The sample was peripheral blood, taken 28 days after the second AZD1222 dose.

This CDR3 is CASSREGANTEAFF. The DNA for the CDR3 is TGTGCCAGCTCACGGGAGGGAGCGAACACTGAAGCTTTCTTT. J is TRBJ1-1 and V is TRBV18; D is unresolved. CDR3 size: 14 residues. Germline assignment: CDR1 KGHSH and CDR2 LQKENI. V was clipped by 4 bases and J by 1 base, with 10 bases between them. Full variable domain (rest looked up from reference TRBV18 and TRBJ1-1): NAGVMQNPRHLVRRRGQEARLRCSPMKGHSHVYWYRQLPEEGLKFMVYLQKENIIDESGMPKERFSAEFPKEGPSILRIQQVVRGDSAAYFCASSREGANTEAFFGQGTRLTVV.